This record looks at one TCR beta chain sequence and its context. Its antigen remains unknown. Sampling of each donor yielded at least one pre-ART PBMC sample and at least two post-ART PBMC samples. This record belongs to a study of long-term antiretroviral therapy in people with HIV. General study points: Spans of CDR3 length were tighter for HIV repertoires than for controls.

The run of the v3.0 immunoSEQ assay was at survey level. Profiled with immunoSEQ multiplex PCR; TCRdb holds only in-frame clones, not every one. The profile shows 27,000 or so clones, 75% to 90% of them singletons. The sequencing used unsorted PBMCs, collected 2.9 years after starting antiretroviral therapy. The TCR comes from a man aged 50 to 59 with HIV.

CDR3 amino acids: CASSLVEGLPTGELFF. The CDR3 region has the DNA TGTGCCAGCAGCTTAGTAGAGGGATTACCAACCGGGGAGCTGTTTTTT. V and J are TRBV7-9 and TRBJ2-2, with D possibly being TRBD2 (5 bases). CDR3 length equals 16 residues. The germline gives CDR1 SEHNR, CDR2 FQNEAQ (reference sequence). Between the trimmed V and J ends, which lost 1 base and 5 bases, there was a span of 14 bases.